This TCR beta chain derives from a study of CD8+CD57+ T cells in acquired aplastic anemia. Patients who underwent sequencing had shown CD8+CD57+ cell expansion by flow cytometry. V was shortened by 1 base and J by 8 bases, with 15 bases between the two germline ends. CDR1 and CDR2 from the germline V gene are MGHDK and SYGVNS. The CDR3 runs to 14 residues. Profiles of TCR beta VDJ and CDR3 were generated from a genomic DNA template. TCRdb used MiXCR to reprocess the reads, holding one entry per CDR3 protein. The sample shows about 180,000 distinct CDR3 sequences, 63% of them seen only once. V usage is TRBV25-1 and J usage is TRBJ2-7, with D uncertain. Sequenced material: sorted CD4+, CD8+, or CD8+CD57+ T cells (not recorded which) from PBMCs. This TCR derives from a human donor with aplastic anemia. CDR3 protein: CASSESRTGTKQYF. The CDR3 nucleotides are TGTGCCAGCAGTGAATCTAGGACGGGTACGAAGCAGTACTTC.